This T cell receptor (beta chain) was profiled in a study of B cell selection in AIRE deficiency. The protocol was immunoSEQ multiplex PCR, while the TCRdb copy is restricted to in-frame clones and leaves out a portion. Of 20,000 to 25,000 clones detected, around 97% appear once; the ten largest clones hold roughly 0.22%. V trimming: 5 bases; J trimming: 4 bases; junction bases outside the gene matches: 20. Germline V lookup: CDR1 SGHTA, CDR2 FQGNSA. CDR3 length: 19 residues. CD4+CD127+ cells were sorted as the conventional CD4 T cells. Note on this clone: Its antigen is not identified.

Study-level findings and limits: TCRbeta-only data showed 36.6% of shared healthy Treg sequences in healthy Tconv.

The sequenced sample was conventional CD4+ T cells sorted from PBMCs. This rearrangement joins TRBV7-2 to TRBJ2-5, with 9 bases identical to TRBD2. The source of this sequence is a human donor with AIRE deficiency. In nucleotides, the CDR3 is TGTGCCAGCAGCCCTCGAGGTGGTAGCGGGAGCTCCCTCGGAGAGACCCAGTACTTC. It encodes CASSPRGGSGSSLGETQYF.